The subject of this entry is one T cell receptor beta chain. No antigen is known for it. The data stem from a study of Tregs in tolerant kidney transplant recipients. Broader study findings: In tolerant patients, donor-specific Tregs outgrew total Tregs, suggesting antigen-driven expansion.

Repertoires were generated with immunoSEQ multiplex PCR, while TCRdb's copy carries only in-frame clones and drops some. The sample holds some 64,000 clones, 95% to 98% seen once. Deletions cut 5 bases from V and 7 bases from J, with 9 bases between. Per the germline V gene, CDR1 is SGHVS and CDR2 is FNYEAQ. CDR3 size: 11 residues. The chain couples TRBV7-6 to TRBJ2-7; no reliable D call. The material sequenced was Tregs from blood, taken before the transplant. The TCR originated in a human donor who received a combined kidney and bone marrow transplant. CDR3 residues: CASSPGLEQYF. CDR3 coding DNA: TGTGCCAGCAGCCCCGGTTTGGAGCAGTACTTC.